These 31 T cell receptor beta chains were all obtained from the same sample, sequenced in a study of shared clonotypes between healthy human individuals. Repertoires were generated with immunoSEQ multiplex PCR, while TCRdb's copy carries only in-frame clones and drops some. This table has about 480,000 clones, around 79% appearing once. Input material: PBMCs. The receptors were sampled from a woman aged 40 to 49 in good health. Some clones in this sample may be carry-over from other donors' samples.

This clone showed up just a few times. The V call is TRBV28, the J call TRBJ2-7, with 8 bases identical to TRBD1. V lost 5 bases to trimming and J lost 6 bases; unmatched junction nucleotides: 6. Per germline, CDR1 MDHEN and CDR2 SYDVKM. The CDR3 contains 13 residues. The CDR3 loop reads CASSRGTGGEQYF. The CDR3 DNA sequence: TGTGCCAGCAGTCGCGGAACAGGGGGCGAGCAGTACTTC.

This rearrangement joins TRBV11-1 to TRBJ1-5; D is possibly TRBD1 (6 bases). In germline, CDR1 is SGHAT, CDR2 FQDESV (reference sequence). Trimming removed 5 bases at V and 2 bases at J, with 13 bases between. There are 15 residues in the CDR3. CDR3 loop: CASSPIGGRNQPQHF. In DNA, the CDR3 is TGTGCCAGCAGCCCCATAGGGGGACGCAATCAGCCCCAGCATTTT.

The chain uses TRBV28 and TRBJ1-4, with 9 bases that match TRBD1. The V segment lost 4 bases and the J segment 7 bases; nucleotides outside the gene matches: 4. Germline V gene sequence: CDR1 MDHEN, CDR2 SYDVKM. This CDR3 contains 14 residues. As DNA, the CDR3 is TGTGCCAGCAGTTATAGACAGGGGGGTGAAAAACTGTTTTTT. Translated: CASSYRQGGEKLFF.

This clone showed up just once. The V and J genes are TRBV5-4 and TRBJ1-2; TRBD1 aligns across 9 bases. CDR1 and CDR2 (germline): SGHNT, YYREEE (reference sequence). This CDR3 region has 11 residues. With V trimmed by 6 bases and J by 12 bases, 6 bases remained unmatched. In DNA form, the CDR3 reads TGTGCCAGCACAGACAGGGGGAGGGACACCTTC. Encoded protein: CASTDRGRDTF. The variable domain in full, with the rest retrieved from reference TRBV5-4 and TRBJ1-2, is ETGVTQSPTHLIKTRGQQVTLRCSSQSGHNTVSWYQQALGQGPQFIFQYYREEENGRGNFPPRFSGLQFPNYSSELNVNALELDDSALYLCASTDRGRDTFGSGTRLTVV.

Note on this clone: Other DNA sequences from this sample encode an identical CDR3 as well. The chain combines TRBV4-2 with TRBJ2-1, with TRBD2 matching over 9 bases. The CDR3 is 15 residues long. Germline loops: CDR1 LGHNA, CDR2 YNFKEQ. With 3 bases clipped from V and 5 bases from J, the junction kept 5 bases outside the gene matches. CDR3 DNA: TGTGCCAGCAGCCAGAGTCTAGCGGGAAACAATGAGCAGTTCTTC. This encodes CASSQSLAGNNEQFF.

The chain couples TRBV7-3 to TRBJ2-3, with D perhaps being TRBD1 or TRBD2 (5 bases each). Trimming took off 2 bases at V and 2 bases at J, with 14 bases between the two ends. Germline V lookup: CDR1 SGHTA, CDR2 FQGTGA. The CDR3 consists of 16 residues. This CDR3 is CASSLQSGQTTDTQYF. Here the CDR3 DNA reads TGTGCCAGCAGCTTACAGTCGGGGCAGACCACAGATACGCAGTATTTT.

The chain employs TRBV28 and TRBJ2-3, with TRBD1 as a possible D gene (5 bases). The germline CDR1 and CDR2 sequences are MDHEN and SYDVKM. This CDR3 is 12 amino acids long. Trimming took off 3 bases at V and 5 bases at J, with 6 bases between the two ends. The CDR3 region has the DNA TGTGCCAGCAGTTTCCAGGGAGATACGCAGTATTTT. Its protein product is CASSFQGDTQYF.

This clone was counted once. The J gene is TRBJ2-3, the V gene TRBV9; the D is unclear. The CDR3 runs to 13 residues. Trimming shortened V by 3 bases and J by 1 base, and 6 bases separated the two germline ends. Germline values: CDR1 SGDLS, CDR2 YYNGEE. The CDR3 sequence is CASSAQGTDTQYF. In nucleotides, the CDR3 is TGTGCCAGCAGCGCTCAGGGCACAGATACGCAGTATTTT.

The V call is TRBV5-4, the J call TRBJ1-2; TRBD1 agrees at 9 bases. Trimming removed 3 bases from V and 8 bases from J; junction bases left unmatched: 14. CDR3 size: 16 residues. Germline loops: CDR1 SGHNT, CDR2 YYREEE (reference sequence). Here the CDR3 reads CASSSTVTTGGGGYTF. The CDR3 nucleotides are TGTGCCAGCAGCTCAACAGTTACGACAGGGGGGGGCGGCTACACCTTC.

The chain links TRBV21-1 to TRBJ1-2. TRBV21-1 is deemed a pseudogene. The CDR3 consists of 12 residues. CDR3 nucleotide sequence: TGTGCCAGCAGCAAAGGGAGCTATGGCTACACCTTC. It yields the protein CASSKGSYGYTF.

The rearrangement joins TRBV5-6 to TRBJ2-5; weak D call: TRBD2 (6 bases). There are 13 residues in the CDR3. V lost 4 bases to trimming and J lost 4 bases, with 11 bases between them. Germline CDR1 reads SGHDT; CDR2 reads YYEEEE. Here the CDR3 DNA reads TGTGCCAGCAGCCATACCGGGGGAGAGACCCAGTACTTC. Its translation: CASSHTGGETQYF.

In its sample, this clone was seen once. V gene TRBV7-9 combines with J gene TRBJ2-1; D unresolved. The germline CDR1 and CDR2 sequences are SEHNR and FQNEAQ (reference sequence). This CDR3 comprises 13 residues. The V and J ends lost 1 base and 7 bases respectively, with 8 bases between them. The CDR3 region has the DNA TGTGCCAGCAGCTTAGGCCAGACTAATGAGCAGTTCTTC. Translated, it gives CASSLGQTNEQFF.

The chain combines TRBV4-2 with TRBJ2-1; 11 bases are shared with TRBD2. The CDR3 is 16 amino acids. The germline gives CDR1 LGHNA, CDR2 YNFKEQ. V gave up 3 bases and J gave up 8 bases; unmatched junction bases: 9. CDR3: CASSQLLAGVLDEQFF. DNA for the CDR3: TGTGCCAGCAGCCAGCTACTAGCGGGAGTCCTGGATGAGCAGTTCTTC.

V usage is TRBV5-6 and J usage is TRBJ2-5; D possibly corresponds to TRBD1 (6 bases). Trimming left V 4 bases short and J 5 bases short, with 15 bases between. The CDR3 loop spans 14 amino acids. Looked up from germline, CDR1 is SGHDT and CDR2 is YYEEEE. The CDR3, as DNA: TGTGCCAGCAGCGCCGCCGGGACACGTGAGACCCAGTACTTC. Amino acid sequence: CASSAAGTRETQYF.

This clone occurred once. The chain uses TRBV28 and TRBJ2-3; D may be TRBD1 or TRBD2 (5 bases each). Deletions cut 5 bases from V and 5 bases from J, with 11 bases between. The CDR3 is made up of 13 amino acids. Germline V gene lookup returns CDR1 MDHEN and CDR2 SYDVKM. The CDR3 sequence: CASSRGAGDTQYF. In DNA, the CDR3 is TGTGCCAGCAGTCGAGGGGCGGGAGATACGCAGTATTTT.

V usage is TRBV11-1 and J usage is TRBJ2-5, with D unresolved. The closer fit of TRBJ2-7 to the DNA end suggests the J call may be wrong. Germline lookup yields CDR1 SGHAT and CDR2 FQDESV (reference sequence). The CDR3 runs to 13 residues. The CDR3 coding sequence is TGTGCCAGCAGCTTCTCCCCAGCCTACGAGCAGTACTTC. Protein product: CASSFSPAYEQYF.

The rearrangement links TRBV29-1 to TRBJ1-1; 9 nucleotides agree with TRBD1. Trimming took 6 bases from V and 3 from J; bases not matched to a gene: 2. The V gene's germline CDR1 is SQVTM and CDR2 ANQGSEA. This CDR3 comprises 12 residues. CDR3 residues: CSVDRGDTEAFF. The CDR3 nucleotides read TGCAGCGTGGACAGGGGTGACACTGAAGCTTTCTTT.

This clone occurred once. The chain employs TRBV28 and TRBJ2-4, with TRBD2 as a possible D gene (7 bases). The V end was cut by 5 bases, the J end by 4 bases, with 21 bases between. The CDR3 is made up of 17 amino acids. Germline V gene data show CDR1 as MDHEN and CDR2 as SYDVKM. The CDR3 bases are TGTGCCAGCAGTCCGAGGAGGGGGGGGTATACTAAAAACATTCAGTACTTC. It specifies CASSPRRGGYTKNIQYF. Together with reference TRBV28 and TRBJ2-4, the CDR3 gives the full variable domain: DVKVTQSSRYLVKRTGEKVFLECVQDMDHENMFWYRQDPGLGLRLIYFSYDVKMKEKGDIPEGYSVSREKKERFSLILESASTNQTSMYLCASSPRRGGYTKNIQYFGAGTRLSVL.

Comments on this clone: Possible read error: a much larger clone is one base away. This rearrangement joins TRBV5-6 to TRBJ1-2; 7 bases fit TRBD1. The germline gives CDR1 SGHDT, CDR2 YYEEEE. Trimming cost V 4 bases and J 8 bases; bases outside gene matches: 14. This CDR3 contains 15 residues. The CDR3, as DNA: TGTGCCAGCAGCCCCCGGGACAGCGCCTTGGAGGGCTACACCTTC. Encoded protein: CASSPRDSALEGYTF.

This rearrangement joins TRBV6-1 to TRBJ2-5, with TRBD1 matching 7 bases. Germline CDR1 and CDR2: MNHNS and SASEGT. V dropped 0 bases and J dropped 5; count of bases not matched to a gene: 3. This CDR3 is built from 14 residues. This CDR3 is CASSEAGGRETQYF. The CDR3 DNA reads TGTGCCAGCAGTGAAGCAGGGGGCAGGGAGACCCAGTACTTC.

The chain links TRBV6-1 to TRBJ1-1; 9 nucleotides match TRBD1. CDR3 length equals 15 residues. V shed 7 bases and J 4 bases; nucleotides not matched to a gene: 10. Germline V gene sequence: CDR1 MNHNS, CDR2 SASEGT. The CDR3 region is CASTPRTGAGTEAFF. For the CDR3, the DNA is TGTGCCAGCACCCCCAGGACAGGGGCGGGCACTGAAGCTTTCTTT.

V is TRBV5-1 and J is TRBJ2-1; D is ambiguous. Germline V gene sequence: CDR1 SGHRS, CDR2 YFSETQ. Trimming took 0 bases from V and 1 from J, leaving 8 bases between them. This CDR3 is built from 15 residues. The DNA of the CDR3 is TGCGCCAGCAGCTTGGCGTCAGTTTCCTACAATGAGCAGTTCTTC. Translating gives CASSLASVSYNEQFF.

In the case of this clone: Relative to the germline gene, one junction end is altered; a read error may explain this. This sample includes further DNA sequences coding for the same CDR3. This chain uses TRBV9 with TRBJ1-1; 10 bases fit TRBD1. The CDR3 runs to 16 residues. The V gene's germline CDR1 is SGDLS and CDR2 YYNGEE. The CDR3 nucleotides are TGTGCCAGTAGCGTAGTGACAGGGGGCGCTAACACTGAAGCTTTCTTT. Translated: CASSVVTGGANTEAFF.

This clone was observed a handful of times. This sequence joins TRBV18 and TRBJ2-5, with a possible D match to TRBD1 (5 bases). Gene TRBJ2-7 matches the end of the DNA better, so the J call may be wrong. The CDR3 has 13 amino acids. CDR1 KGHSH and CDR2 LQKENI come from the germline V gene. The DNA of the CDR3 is TGTGCCAGCTCACCAAACACAGGCTACGAGCAGTACTTC. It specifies CASSPNTGYEQYF.

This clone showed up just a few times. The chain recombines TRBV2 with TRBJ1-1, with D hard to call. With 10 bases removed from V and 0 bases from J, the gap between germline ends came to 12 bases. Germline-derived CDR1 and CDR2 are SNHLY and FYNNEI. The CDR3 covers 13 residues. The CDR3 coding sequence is TGTGCCACCCACAGAGAATTGAACACTGAAGCTTTCTTT. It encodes CATHRELNTEAFF.

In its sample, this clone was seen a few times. The CDR3 spells CASMSLAGGQETQYF. In DNA, the CDR3 is TGTGCCAGCATGTCGCTAGCGGGAGGACAAGAGACCCAGTACTTC. V is TRBV2 and J is TRBJ2-5; the match to TRBD2 covers 11 bases. Per the germline V gene, CDR1 is SNHLY and CDR2 is FYNNEI. CDR3 length equals 15 residues. Trimming at V came to 7 bases and at J to 2 bases, leaving 6 bases not matched to a gene.

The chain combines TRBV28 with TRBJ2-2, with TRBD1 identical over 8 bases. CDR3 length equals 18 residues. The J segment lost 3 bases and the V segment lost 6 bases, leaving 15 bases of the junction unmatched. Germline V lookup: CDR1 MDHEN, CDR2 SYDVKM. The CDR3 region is CASRIGQGGRVHTGELFF. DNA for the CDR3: TGTGCCAGCAGGATCGGACAGGGTGGTAGGGTGCACACCGGGGAGCTGTTTTTT.

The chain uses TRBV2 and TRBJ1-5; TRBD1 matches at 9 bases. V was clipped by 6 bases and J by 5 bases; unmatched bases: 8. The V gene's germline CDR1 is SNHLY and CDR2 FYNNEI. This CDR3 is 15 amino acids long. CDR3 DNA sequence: TGTGCCAGCAGCAAACAGGGGGCGTTCGATCAGCCCCAGCATTTT. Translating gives CASSKQGAFDQPQHF.

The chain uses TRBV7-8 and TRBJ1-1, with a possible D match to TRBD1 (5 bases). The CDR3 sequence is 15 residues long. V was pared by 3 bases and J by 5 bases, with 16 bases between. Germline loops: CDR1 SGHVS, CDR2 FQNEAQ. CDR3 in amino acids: CASSFVGGPGTEAFF. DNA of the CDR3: TGTGCCAGCAGCTTCGTGGGGGGTCCGGGGACTGAAGCTTTCTTT.

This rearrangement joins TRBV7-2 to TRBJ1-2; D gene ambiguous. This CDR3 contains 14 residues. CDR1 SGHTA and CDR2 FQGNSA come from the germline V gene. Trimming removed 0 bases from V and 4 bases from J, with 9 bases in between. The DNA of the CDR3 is TGTGCCAGCAGCTTAGCAGGGTTGGCCTATGGCTACACCTTC. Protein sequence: CASSLAGLAYGYTF.

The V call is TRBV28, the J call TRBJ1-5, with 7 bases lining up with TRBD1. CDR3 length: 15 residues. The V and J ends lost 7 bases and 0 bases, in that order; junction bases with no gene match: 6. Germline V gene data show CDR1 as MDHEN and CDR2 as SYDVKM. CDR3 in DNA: TGTGCCAGCACCCGGACAGGCCATAGCAATCAGCCCCAGCATTTT. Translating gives CASTRTGHSNQPQHF.